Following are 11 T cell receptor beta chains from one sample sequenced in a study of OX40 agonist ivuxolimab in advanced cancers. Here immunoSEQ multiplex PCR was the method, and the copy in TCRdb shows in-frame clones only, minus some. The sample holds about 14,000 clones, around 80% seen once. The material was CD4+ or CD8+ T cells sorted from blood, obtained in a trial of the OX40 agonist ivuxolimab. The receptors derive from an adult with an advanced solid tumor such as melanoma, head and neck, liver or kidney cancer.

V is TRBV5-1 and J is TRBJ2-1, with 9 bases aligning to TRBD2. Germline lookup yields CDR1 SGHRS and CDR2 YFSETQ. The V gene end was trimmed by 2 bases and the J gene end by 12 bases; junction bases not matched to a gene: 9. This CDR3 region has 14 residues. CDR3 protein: CASSLFASGDPQFF. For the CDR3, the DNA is TGCGCCAGCAGCTTATTCGCTAGCGGGGACCCGCAGTTCTTC. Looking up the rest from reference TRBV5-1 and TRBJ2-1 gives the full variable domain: KAGVTQTPRYLIKTRGQQVTLSCSPISGHRSVSWYQQTPGQGLQFLFEYFSETQRNKGNFPGRFSGRQFSNSRSEMNVSTLELGDSALYLCASSLFASGDPQFFGPGTRLTVL.

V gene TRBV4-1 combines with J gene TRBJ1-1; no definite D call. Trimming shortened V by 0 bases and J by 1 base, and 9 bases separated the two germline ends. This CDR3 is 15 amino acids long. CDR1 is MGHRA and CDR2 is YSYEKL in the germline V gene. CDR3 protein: CASSQDRAANTEAFF. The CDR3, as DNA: TGCGCCAGCAGCCAAGATAGGGCAGCGAACACTGAAGCTTTCTTT.

As DNA, the CDR3 is TGTGCCAGCAGCGAGGAGGGGGATCCTAATGAAAAACTGTTTTTT. Its translation: CASSEEGDPNEKLFF. The chain recombines TRBV9 with TRBJ1-4; possible D gene TRBD1, 6 bases. CDR1 SGDLS and CDR2 YYNGEE come from the germline V gene. The V and J ends lost 3 bases and 3 bases respectively, with 12 bases between them. There are 15 residues in the CDR3.

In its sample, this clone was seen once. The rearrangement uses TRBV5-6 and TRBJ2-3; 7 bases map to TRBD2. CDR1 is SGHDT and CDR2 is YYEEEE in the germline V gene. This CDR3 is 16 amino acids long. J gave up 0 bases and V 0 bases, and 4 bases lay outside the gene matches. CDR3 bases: TGTGCCAGCAGCTTGGGTGCGGGGGTCAGCACAGATACGCAGTATTTT. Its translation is CASSLGAGVSTDTQYF.

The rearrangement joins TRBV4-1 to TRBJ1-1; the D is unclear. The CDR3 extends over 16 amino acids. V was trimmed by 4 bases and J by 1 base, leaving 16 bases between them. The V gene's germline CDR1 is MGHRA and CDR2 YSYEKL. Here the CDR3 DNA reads TGCGCCAGCAGCCCCCTCCCCAGGACTGCGAACACTGAAGCTTTCTTT. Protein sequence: CASSPLPRTANTEAFF.

This CDR3 reads CASSLARGTLSSYEQYF. CDR3 DNA: TGTGCCAGCAGCTTGGCCCGGGGGACCTTGAGCTCCTACGAGCAGTACTTC. This chain joins TRBV5-6 and TRBJ2-7; D perhaps matches TRBD2 (6 bases). V was shortened by 0 bases and J by 0 bases, with 16 bases between the two germline ends. The CDR3 is made up of 17 amino acids. Germline values: CDR1 SGHDT, CDR2 YYEEEE.

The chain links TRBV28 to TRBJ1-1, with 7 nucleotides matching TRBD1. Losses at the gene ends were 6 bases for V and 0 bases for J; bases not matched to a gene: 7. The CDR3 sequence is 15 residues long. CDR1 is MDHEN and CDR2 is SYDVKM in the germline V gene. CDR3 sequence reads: CASRPLTGMNTEAFF. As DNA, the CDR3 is TGTGCCAGCAGACCCTTGACAGGGATGAACACTGAAGCTTTCTTT.

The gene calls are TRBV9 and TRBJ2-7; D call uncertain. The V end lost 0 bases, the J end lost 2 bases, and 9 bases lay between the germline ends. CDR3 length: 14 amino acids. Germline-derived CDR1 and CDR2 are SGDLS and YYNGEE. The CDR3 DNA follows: TGTGCCAGCAGCGTAGGGGTACAGCCCTACGAGCAGTACTTC. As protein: CASSVGVQPYEQYF.

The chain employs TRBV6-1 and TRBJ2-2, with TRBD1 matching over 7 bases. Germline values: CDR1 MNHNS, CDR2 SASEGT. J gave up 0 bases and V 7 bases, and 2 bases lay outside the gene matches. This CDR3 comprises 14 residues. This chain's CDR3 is CASTGTANTGELFF. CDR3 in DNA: TGTGCCAGCACCGGGACAGCGAACACCGGGGAGCTGTTTTTT.

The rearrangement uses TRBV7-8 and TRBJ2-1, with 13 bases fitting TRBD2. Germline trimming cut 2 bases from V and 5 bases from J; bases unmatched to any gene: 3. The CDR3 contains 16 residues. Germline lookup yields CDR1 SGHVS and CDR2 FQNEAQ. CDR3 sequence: CASSLRTSGRNNEQFF. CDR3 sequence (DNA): TGTGCCAGCAGCTTAAGGACTAGCGGGAGAAACAATGAGCAGTTCTTC.

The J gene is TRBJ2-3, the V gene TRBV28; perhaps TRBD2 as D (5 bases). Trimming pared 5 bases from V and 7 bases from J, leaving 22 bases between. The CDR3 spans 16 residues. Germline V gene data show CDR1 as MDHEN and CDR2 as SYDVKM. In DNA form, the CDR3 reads TGTGCCAGCAGTCCTCCTAGAGCGGTCATCGGGAATACGCAGTATTTT. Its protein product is CASSPPRAVIGNTQYF.